Listed below are T cell receptor beta chains from one sample, sequenced in a study of T-cell memory formation after mild COVID-19. TCRdb passed the 5' RACE reads through MiXCR, listing each CDR3 protein once. This table has roughly 170,000 distinct CDR3 sequences, 20% to 25% appearing once. The specimen sequenced was PBMCs or a T cell subset sorted from them (not recorded which). All receptors come from an adult woman who had mild COVID-19 (a few samples of this study predate the infection). Cell type and time point are not known. Both conserved end residues are part of each CDR3. The D gene is left open where the match is weak. Rows give clone size only sometimes, using once, few, many, or a class for an expanded clone.

abundance	v_gene	d_gene	j_gene	CDR3nt	CDR3aa
few	TRBV5-6	NA	TRBJ2-7	TGTGCCAGCAGTCTGGATACCTACGAGCAGTACTTC	CASSLDTYEQYF
NA	TRBV6-2/TRBV6-3	NA	TRBJ1-1	TGTGCCAGCAGTGGCCTGGGGAGTGTAAGTCTCACTGAAGCTTTCTTT	CASSGLGSVSLTEAFF
NA	TRBV5-1	NA	TRBJ2-7	TGCGCCAGCAGCTTCGTGCCGACCTACGAGCAGTACTTC	CASSFVPTYEQYF
NA	TRBV6-5	TRBD2	TRBJ2-3	TGTGCCAGCAGTCCTTGGAGCGGGGACACAGATACGCAGTATTTT	CASSPWSGDTDTQYF
NA	TRBV6-5	TRBD2	TRBJ2-4	TGTGCCAGCAGTTTTACGACTAGCGGGAGGGGGAGTGACATTCAGTACTTC	CASSFTTSGRGSDIQYF
NA	TRBV9	NA	TRBJ1-1	TGTGCCAGCAGCCCAGGCAGGGATGGGGACACTGAAGCTTTCTTT	CASSPGRDGDTEAFF
NA	TRBV5-1	TRBD2	TRBJ2-1	TGCGCCAGCAGCGATCCGACTAGCGGCCGCTCCTACAATGAGCAGTTCTTC	CASSDPTSGRSYNEQFF
few	TRBV7-8	TRBD1	TRBJ2-3	TGTGCCAGCAGACAAACGGGACAGAGCACAGATACGCAGTATTTT	CASRQTGQSTDTQYF
few	TRBV6-6	NA	TRBJ2-3	TGTGCCAGCAGTCCGAGCTGGAGTGGGACAGATACGCAGTATTTT	CASSPSWSGTDTQYF
NA	TRBV6-2/TRBV6-3	TRBD2	TRBJ2-7	TGTGCCAGTAGCGGGAGGGCCGACGAGCAGTACTTC	CASSGRADEQYF
NA	TRBV4-3	NA	TRBJ2-7	TGCGCCTGCAGCCCATACCTCGGGAGCACCTACGAGCAGTACTTC	CACSPYLGSTYEQYF
few	TRBV6-2/TRBV6-3	NA	TRBJ2-7	TGTGCCAGCAGTTACTCCCGGGAGCAGTACTTC	CASSYSREQYF
NA	TRBV4-3	NA	TRBJ2-1	TGCGCCAGCAGCCAAGATCCCGCTGACACCTCCTACAATGAGCAGTTCTTC	CASSQDPADTSYNEQFF
NA	TRBV6-2/TRBV6-3	NA	TRBJ1-1	TGTGCCAGCCAGCGTAGTTTGAACACTGAAGCTTTCTTT	CASQRSLNTEAFF
NA	TRBV28	TRBD1	TRBJ1-1	TGTGCCAGCAGGCTCACAAACAGGGGGGGGAGAAGGATGAACACTGAAGCTTTCTTT	CASRLTNRGGRRMNTEAFF
NA	TRBV7-9	TRBD1	TRBJ1-5	TGTGCCAGCAGCGAGGGGACAGGGCATCAGCCCCAGCATTTT	CASSEGTGHQPQHF
NA	TRBV4-1	TRBD2	TRBJ2-1	TGCGCCAGCAGCCAAAGGACTAGCGGGGGGGCCTTGGATGAGCAGTTCTTC	CASSQRTSGGALDEQFF
NA	TRBV27	TRBD2	TRBJ2-7	TGTGCCAGCAGACCGGGACTAGCCTACGAGCAGTACTTC	CASRPGLAYEQYF
NA	TRBV7-9	TRBD1	TRBJ2-2	TGTGCCAGCAGCCCTTCCAGGGGGCCATACACCGGGGAGCTGTTTTTT	CASSPSRGPYTGELFF